This TCR beta chain was obtained from a study of blood T cell repertoires in COVID-19. Study as a whole: Sources were T cells, B-cell-depleted T cells, or PBMCs; the material itself was cDNA or gDNA.

Germline V gives CDR1 SGHRS, CDR2 YFSETQ. Trimming stripped 4 bases from V and 7 bases from J, with 9 bases between. The length of the CDR3 is 12 residues. In the authors' workflow: Reference gene primer amplification yielded estimated nucleated cell counts. This table comes from immunoSEQ multiplex PCR, and its TCRdb copy is limited to in-frame clones, with some not included. The V and J calls and clone size were taken over from that table, and D and trimming were inferred from the DNA. The sample contains around 260,000 clones, around 86% of which appear only once. The gene calls are TRBV5-1 and TRBJ2-1; maybe TRBD1 (5 bases). This receptor was taken from a woman aged 40 to 55 who had recovered from COVID-19. The specimen sequenced was peripheral blood. Written as DNA, the CDR3 is TGCGCCAGCAGCCCAGCAGGGAATGAGCAGTTCTTC. Amino acids: CASSPAGNEQFF.